A single sample is the source of the 26 T cell receptor beta chains below, sequenced in a study of blood T cell repertoires in COVID-19 (dated by TCRdb to about 2020). Library preparation was by the immunoSEQ multiplex PCR assay. The immuneACCESS repertoire file appears here via TCRdb, limited to in-frame rearrangements. These files lack a portion of the clones; in checked studies, under half of the deficit traces to unresolved V genes, and the cause of the others is not known. Within this sample are approximately 190,000 clones, with more than 75% of them counted one time only. The ten largest make up roughly 7.1% of the sample. The sequencing input was peripheral blood. These receptors originate from a woman between 55 and 75 years old with COVID-19, enrolled during active disease.

The chain combines TRBV5-1 with TRBJ1-2, with TRBD1 matching 7 bases. This CDR3 contains 17 residues. The ends lost 4 bases at V and 1 base at J; junction bases unmatched: 13. Germline loops: CDR1 SGHRS, CDR2 YFSETQ. CDR3 sequence reads: CASSLASGTESNYGYTF. As DNA, the CDR3 is TGCGCCAGCAGCCTAGCGTCCGGGACAGAGAGTAACTATGGCTACACCTTC.

This clone was seen only once. This chain links TRBV5-4 with TRBJ2-5, with a weak D call TRBD1 (5 bases). V lost 0 bases, J lost 2 bases, and 8 bases lay in between. The CDR3 consists of 14 residues. Germline V CDR1 and CDR2: SGHNT, YYREEE (reference sequence). CDR3: CASSLGQNQETQYF. The CDR3 DNA reads TGTGCCAGCAGCTTGGGACAGAATCAAGAGACCCAGTACTTC.

The chain couples TRBV5-1 to TRBJ2-3; 7 bases fit TRBD1. The CDR3 is 17 residues long. Germline V gene data show CDR1 as SGHRS and CDR2 as YFSETQ. V lost 3 bases to trimming and J lost 1 base; unmatched junction nucleotides: 11. CDR3 protein: CASSSAPRQGGTDTQYF. As DNA, the CDR3 is TGCGCCAGCAGCTCAGCCCCTAGACAGGGAGGCACAGATACGCAGTATTTT.

The chain couples TRBV5-4 to TRBJ2-1, with D unresolved. V was clipped by 0 bases and J by 8 bases, with 6 bases between them. The germline gives CDR1 SGHNT, CDR2 YYREEE (reference sequence). This CDR3 has 12 amino acids. CDR3 sequence: CASSLEGDEQFF. In DNA form, the CDR3 reads TGTGCCAGCAGCTTGGAAGGAGATGAGCAGTTCTTC.

The chain recombines TRBV11-2 with TRBJ2-5, with 15 bases aligning to TRBD2. The CDR3 is made up of 18 amino acids. Germline CDR1 and CDR2: SGHAT and FQNNGV. V lost 5 bases, J lost 2 bases, and 9 bases stayed unmatched. CDR3 loop: CASSKGTSGGPIQETQYF. CDR3 bases: TGTGCCAGCAGCAAAGGGACTAGCGGGGGGCCAATACAAGAGACCCAGTACTTC.

The V call is TRBV11-2, the J call TRBJ2-1, with 7 positions matching TRBD1. Losses at the gene ends were 5 bases for V and 4 bases for J; bases not matched to a gene: 8. This CDR3 region has 15 residues. In germline, CDR1 is SGHAT, CDR2 FQNNGV. For the CDR3, the DNA is TGTGCCAGCAGCGCCCGGGACAGCGAGTACAATGAGCAGTTCTTC. Protein product: CASSARDSEYNEQFF.

This clone occurred once. The chain employs TRBV7-3 and TRBJ2-1; 9 nucleotides align to TRBD1. Germline V lookup: CDR1 SGHTA, CDR2 FQGTGA. The V gene end was trimmed by 5 bases and the J gene end by 3 bases; junction bases not matched to a gene: 5. There are 15 residues in the CDR3. The CDR3 is CASSPDRGYYNEQFF. CDR3 sequence (DNA): TGTGCCAGCAGCCCGGACAGGGGATACTACAATGAGCAGTTCTTC. The variable domain in full, completed from reference TRBV7-3 and TRBJ2-1, reads GAGVSQTPSNKVTEKGKYVELRCDPISGHTALYWYRQSLGQGPEFLIYFQGTGAADDSGLPNDRFFAVRPEGSVSTLKIQRTERGDSAVYLCASSPDRGYYNEQFFGPGTRLTVL.

This rearrangement joins TRBV2 to TRBJ1-1; perhaps TRBD1 as D (6 bases). V lost 7 bases and J lost 3, with 15 bases in between. The CDR3 consists of 14 residues. Per the germline V gene, CDR1 is SNHLY and CDR2 is FYNNEI. The CDR3 loop is CASNKQGGDTEAFF. The DNA of the CDR3 is TGTGCCAGCAATAAACAGGGAGGGGACACTGAAGCTTTCTTT.

The chain has TRBV5-1 and TRBJ1-2; the D is unclear. Per the germline V gene, CDR1 is SGHRS and CDR2 is YFSETQ. Trimming shortened V by 3 bases and J by 7 bases, and 16 bases separated the two germline ends. The CDR3 runs to 14 residues. CDR3 region: CASSWGDKHSGYTF. Written as DNA, the CDR3 is TGCGCCAGCAGCTGGGGAGACAAACACTCTGGCTACACCTTC.

The rearrangement links TRBV2 to TRBJ2-3; 7 bases are a match to TRBD1. The CDR3 is 14 residues long. CDR1 is SNHLY and CDR2 is FYNNEI in the germline V gene. V lost 6 bases and J lost 3; bases outside the gene matches: 6. CDR3 sequence (DNA): TGTGCCAGCAGGGGGACAGACTATACAGATACGCAGTATTTT. This sequence encodes CASRGTDYTDTQYF.

The table lists this clone with a few counts. The chain recombines TRBV7-8 with TRBJ1-6; no firm D call. This CDR3 comprises 15 residues. Trimming took off 1 base at V and 6 bases at J, with 10 bases between the two ends. CDR1 and CDR2 (germline): SGHVS, FQNEAQ. The CDR3 nucleotides are TGTGCCAGCAGCTTAGAGGCCACAGCTAATTCACCCCTCCACTTT. Protein product: CASSLEATANSPLHF.

This sequence joins TRBV6-2 or TRBV6-3 and TRBJ2-1, with 10 nucleotides matching TRBD2. The CDR3 contains 14 residues. The junction had 1 base not matched to a gene; V was cut back by 6 bases and J by 2 bases. Per the germline V gene, CDR1 is MNHEY and CDR2 is SVGEGT. CDR3 in amino acids: CASSLAGAYNEQFF. Written as DNA, the CDR3 is TGTGCCAGCAGCCTAGCGGGAGCCTACAATGAGCAGTTCTTC.

The genes are TRBV12-3 or TRBV12-4 and TRBJ2-3; D might be TRBD2 (6 bases). The CDR3 consists of 12 residues. V was shortened by 8 bases and J by 2 bases, with 8 bases between the two germline ends. CDR3 bases: TGTGCCAGCCGACTAGACACAGATACGCAGTATTTT. This codes for CASRLDTDTQYF.

The V call is TRBV5-8, the J call TRBJ2-1, with D possibly TRBD2 on 6 matching bases. Germline V gene data show CDR1 as SGHTS and CDR2 as YDEGEE. V was pared by 4 bases and J by 13 bases, with 18 bases between. CDR3 size: 13 residues. The CDR3 loop is CASSPDLPGLQFF. CDR3 bases: TGTGCCAGCAGCCCAGATCTCCCGGGACTTCAGTTCTTC.

The chain recombines TRBV5-1 with TRBJ1-6, with TRBD1 matching over 8 bases. V was clipped by 5 bases and J by 7 bases; unmatched bases: 5. The CDR3 spans 14 residues. Germline V gives CDR1 SGHRS, CDR2 YFSETQ. CDR3 in amino acids: CASSPGTGNSPLHF. For the CDR3, the DNA is TGCGCCAGCAGTCCCGGGACAGGCAATTCACCCCTCCACTTT.

The V and J genes are TRBV5-1 and TRBJ2-2; 8 nucleotides match TRBD2. Germline assignment: CDR1 SGHRS and CDR2 YFSETQ. The V gene end was trimmed by 4 bases and the J gene end by 0 bases; junction bases not matched to a gene: 8. This CDR3 has 17 amino acids. The CDR3 bases are TGCGCCAGCAGCAGAACACTAGCGGCCACGAACACCGGGGAGCTGTTTTTT. Translation: CASSRTLAATNTGELFF. Based on the CDR3 plus reference TRBV5-1 and TRBJ2-2, the full variable domain is KAGVTQTPRYLIKTRGQQVTLSCSPISGHRSVSWYQQTPGQGLQFLFEYFSETQRNKGNFPGRFSGRQFSNSRSEMNVSTLELGDSALYLCASSRTLAATNTGELFFGEGSRLTVL.

The chain recombines TRBV2 with TRBJ1-1; D gene ambiguous. The CDR3 sequence is 13 residues long. V lost 11 bases, J lost 1 base, and 14 bases lay in between. CDR1 SNHLY and CDR2 FYNNEI come from the germline V gene. CDR3 nucleotides: TGTGCCCCACAACGGGAGGCGAACACTGAAGCTTTCTTT. Translation gives CAPQREANTEAFF.

V and J are TRBV23-1 and TRBJ2-1, with TRBD2 identical over 8 bases. TRBV23-1 is noted as an ORF with a role that remains uncertain. The CDR3 contains 16 residues. Unmatched junction bases numbered 9, after V lost 4 bases and J lost 4 bases. As DNA, the CDR3 is TGCGCCAGCAGTCCCCCCGGTGAGCGGGGGTACAATGAGCAGTTCTTC. Translating it yields CASSPPGERGYNEQFF.

The V and J genes are TRBV10-3 and TRBJ2-1, with TRBD1 matching 7 bases. V shed 6 bases and J 15 bases; nucleotides not matched to a gene: 17. Germline V gene sequence: CDR1 ENHRY, CDR2 SYGVKD. The CDR3 loop spans 14 amino acids. The DNA for the CDR3 is TGTGCCATCAGGGATACCGCGACAGGGCACTCGGGGTTCTTC. Amino acids: CAIRDTATGHSGFF.

This sequence joins TRBV24-1 and TRBJ2-1; tentatively, D is TRBD2 (6 bases). Trimming left V 5 bases short and J 3 bases short, with 16 bases between. The length of the CDR3 is 16 residues. Germline CDR1 is KGHDR and CDR2 is SFDVKD. CDR3 sequence reads: CATSGGDQGNYNEQFF. The CDR3, as DNA: TGTGCCACCAGTGGGGGGGATCAGGGAAACTACAATGAGCAGTTCTTC.

The chain employs TRBV11-3 and TRBJ2-2; TRBD2 might be the D (6 bases). This CDR3 comprises 15 residues. The V and J ends lost 4 bases and 4 bases respectively, with 13 bases between them. Germline-derived CDR1 and CDR2 are SGHNT and YENEEA. As DNA, the CDR3 is TGTGCCAGCAGCTCCCTCCATAGCGGCACCGGGGAGCTGTTTTTT. Translated, it gives CASSSLHSGTGELFF.

This clone was seen a single time. The V gene is TRBV9, the J gene TRBJ1-1; 10 bases are shared with TRBD1. Trimming at V came to 3 bases and at J to 5 bases, leaving 16 bases not matched to a gene. CDR3 length: 18 amino acids. Germline V CDR1 and CDR2: SGDLS, YYNGEE. The CDR3 sequence is CASSAQPGQGKRRTEAFF. In nucleotides, the CDR3 is TGTGCCAGCAGCGCCCAACCGGGACAGGGGAAAAGGAGGACTGAAGCTTTCTTT.

The CDR3 DNA is TGCGCCAGCAGCTTATTCGCTCCTGGGGAGGTTACAGATACGCAGTATTTT. Protein product: CASSLFAPGEVTDTQYF. The chain has TRBV5-1 and TRBJ2-3; tentatively, D is TRBD2 (6 bases). Per the germline V gene, CDR1 is SGHRS and CDR2 is YFSETQ. The CDR3 consists of 17 residues. Trimming left V 2 bases short and J 3 bases short, with 19 bases between.

V is TRBV19 and J is TRBJ1-4; 10 bases match TRBD1. Germline assignment: CDR1 LNHDA and CDR2 SQIVND (reference sequence). The ends lost 10 bases at V and 2 bases at J; junction bases unmatched: 13. The CDR3 sequence is 17 residues long. The DNA for the CDR3 is TGTGCCACCAAAGGGACAGGGGCGATTTTGACTAATGAAAAACTGTTTTTT. Translation: CATKGTGAILTNEKLFF.

The rearrangement uses TRBV7-9 and TRBJ2-3; 11 bases align to TRBD2. Unmatched junction bases numbered 7, after V lost 4 bases and J lost 4 bases. Germline assignment: CDR1 SEHNR and CDR2 FQNEAQ (reference sequence). CDR3 length: 16 amino acids. The CDR3: CASSSSSGGSADTQYF. CDR3 coding DNA: TGTGCCAGCAGCTCCTCTAGCGGGGGGTCCGCAGATACGCAGTATTTT. The complete variable domain, with remaining parts taken from reference TRBV7-9 and TRBJ2-3, reads DTGVSQNPRHKITKRGQNVTFRCDPISEHNRLYWYRQTLGQGPEFLTYFQNEAQLEKSRLLSDRFSAERPKGSFSTLEIQRTEQGDSAMYLCASSSSSGGSADTQYFGPGTRLTVL.

The CDR3 loop reads CASSKQGKSTVTEAFF. The DNA of the CDR3 is TGTGCCAGCAGCAAACAGGGTAAGAGTACGGTTACTGAAGCTTTCTTT. The rearrangement uses TRBV11-2 and TRBJ1-1; weak D call: TRBD1 (6 bases). Germline loops: CDR1 SGHAT, CDR2 FQNNGV. The CDR3 runs to 16 residues. V gave up 5 bases and J gave up 5 bases, with 21 bases separating them.